This T cell receptor beta chain was obtained from a study of tumor-infiltrating lymphocytes in glioblastoma multiforme. Study findings and constraints: Just one glioblastoma patient contributed to the TCR-mutation comparison. No surface-marker sorting into functional T cell subtypes was done.

Germline V CDR1 and CDR2: WSHSY, SAAADI. The CDR3 extends over 16 amino acids. TCRB libraries came from RNA via three nested multiplex PCR rounds. These TCRB libraries lack any described unique molecular identifiers. TCRdb recomputed calls from the multiplex PCR reads with MiXCR, one row per CDR3 protein. The table shows approximately 13,000 distinct CDR3 sequences, with roughly 70% occurring only once. With respect to this clonotype: Its matching antigen is unknown. Germline is not matched at one junction end, which may reflect a read error.

J is TRBJ1-1 and V is TRBV10-2, with 10 bases matching TRBD1. Material: brain tumor tissue. The receptor's source is a male donor with glioblastoma. CDR3 residues: CASSESDRGHDTGALF. The CDR3 DNA sequence: TGCGCCAGCAGTGAGTCTGACAGGGGGCACGACACTGGAGCTTTATTT.